This TCR beta chain was sequenced during a study of blood T cell repertoires in COVID-19. Across the study: Whether acute or convalescent, the COVID-19 samples came from the United States, Italy and Spain. T cells, B-cell-depleted T cells, or PBMCs supplied cDNA or gDNA.

As handled by the study authors: Estimation of nucleated cell counts was performed using reference gene primer amplification. Here immunoSEQ multiplex PCR was the method, and the copy in TCRdb shows in-frame clones only, minus some. V, J and clone size are taken as reported in that table, and D and trimming were inferred from the DNA itself. The sample lists approximately 180,000 clones, 70% to 90% occurring once. This TCR came from a man aged 55 to 70 with acute or convalescent COVID-19. The sequencing sample was made of peripheral blood.

CDR3 sequence reads: CASSPEGVGNQPQHF. The DNA for the CDR3 is TGCGCCAGCAGCCCGGAAGGAGTTGGCAATCAGCCCCAGCATTTT. This chain connects TRBV5-1 to TRBJ1-5; D is unclear. Germline V lookup: CDR1 SGHRS, CDR2 YFSETQ. The V end was cut by 4 bases, the J end by 2 bases, with 13 bases between. The CDR3 is 15 amino acids.